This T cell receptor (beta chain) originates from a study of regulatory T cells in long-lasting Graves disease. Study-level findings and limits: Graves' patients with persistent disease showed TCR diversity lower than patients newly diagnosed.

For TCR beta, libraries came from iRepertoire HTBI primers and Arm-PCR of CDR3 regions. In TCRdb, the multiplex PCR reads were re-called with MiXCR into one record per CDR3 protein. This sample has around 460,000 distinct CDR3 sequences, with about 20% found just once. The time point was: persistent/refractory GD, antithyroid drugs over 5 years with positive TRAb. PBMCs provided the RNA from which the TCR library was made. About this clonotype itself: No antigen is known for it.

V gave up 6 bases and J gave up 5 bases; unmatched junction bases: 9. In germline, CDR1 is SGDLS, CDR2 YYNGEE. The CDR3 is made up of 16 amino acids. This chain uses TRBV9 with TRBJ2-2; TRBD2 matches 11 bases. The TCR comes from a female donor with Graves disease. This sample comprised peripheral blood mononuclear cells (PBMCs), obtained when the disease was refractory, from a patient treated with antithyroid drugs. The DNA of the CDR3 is TGTGCCAGCACCCAAGGATTAGCGGGGGGGACCGGGGAGCTGTTTTTT. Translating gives CASTQGLAGGTGELFF.